Included here is one T cell receptor (beta chain) sequence, with context. The sample belongs to a study of blood T cell repertoires in COVID-19. As for the study in general: Samples of COVID-19 (acute and convalescent) were obtained from the United States, Italy and Spain. PBMCs, B-cell-depleted T cells, or T cells were the source of the cDNA or gDNA that made up the material.

V trimming: 0 bases; J trimming: 10 bases; junction bases outside the gene matches: 9. Germline CDR1 LGHNA, CDR2 YNFKEQ. This CDR3 has 16 amino acids. Clones were sequenced by immunoSEQ multiplex PCR, and TCRdb holds only the in-frame ones, with some missing. This sample has roughly 200,000 clones, with roughly 84% found just once. The V call is TRBV4-2, the J call TRBJ1-6, with TRBD1 matching over 7 bases. The sequencing sample was made of peripheral blood. This clonotype originated in a woman older than 75 with active or convalescent COVID-19. The CDR3 protein is CASSQEVGGGRSPLHF. For the CDR3, the DNA is TGTGCCAGCAGCCAAGAGGTAGGGGGCGGGCGATCACCCCTCCACTTT.